The TCR beta chain described here comes from a study of blood T cell repertoires in COVID-19 (dated by TCRdb to between 2020 and 2021). At the level of the whole study: Collaborator samples came from the United States, Italy and Spain and covered acute and convalescent phases of COVID-19. The dataset comprised deeply sampled blood TCRbeta repertoires from subjects exposed to, actively infected with, or recovered from COVID-19. The samples were drawn from the first 160 participants of the ongoing ImmuneRACE study and from some 1,300 subjects provided by 6 global collaborators. The prospective study material was composed of cDNA or gDNA derived from T cells, B-cell-depleted T cells, or PBMCs. A de-identified subject ID, COVID-19 status, age in years and sex were almost always included in the sample metadata. The repertoires were released in a freely available public database meant as a resource for research on the immune response to SARS-CoV-2. Where HLA class I and class II types were available, the types were taken from metadata supplied by the sample provider, not from assay-based typing.

Each collaborating institution followed its own protocols to collect whole blood in K2EDTA tubes. For TCRbeta analysis, collaborator samples were shipped as frozen whole blood, as isolated PBMCs, or as DNA extracted from either sample type. The full study reports these points: The quantity of clinical and demographic metadata differed by source and by participant and was supplied without curation.

In its sample, this clone was seen many times. Its antigen target is currently unknown. Per-nucleotide qualities are absent, and no much larger clonotype sits a single base away. The immunoSEQ Assay, a bias-controlled multiplex PCR, was used to amplify TCRbeta CDR3 regions from genomic DNA. The study's own analysis went as follows. The number of nucleated cells in each sample was estimated from the amplification of reference gene primers within the assay. To quantify the absolute abundance of each unique TCRbeta CDR3 rearrangement, sequence reads were collapsed and filtered. For each sample, productive Simpson clonality was calculated as the square root of Simpson's diversity index over productive rearrangements. TCRdb obtained this table from immuneACCESS and retained in-frame rearrangements with V and J assigned. These tables miss some clones; where compared with another copy, unresolved V genes account for less than half of the shortfall, and the remainder is unexplained. V and J calls and clone size follow that table, whereas D and trimming were derived from the DNA. The sample yields hundreds of thousands of clones; around 84% were counted once. About 3% of the sample rests with the top ten.

The germline ends are 8 bases apart after V is trimmed by 5 bases and J by 1 base. The CDR1 and CDR2 encoded by the germline V gene (reference sequence) are LNHDA and SQIVND. CDR3 length: 13 amino acids, cysteine to phenylalanine. The CDR3 DNA has 39 bases and is translated from base 1. What was sequenced was peripheral blood. The clonotype originates from a human donor in a cohort sampled during active COVID-19. The chain joins TRBV19 to TRBJ2-5, and the D gene may be TRBD1, 5 bases matching. DNA sequence: TGTGCCAGTAGTCAGGGCAGCCAAGAGACCCAGTACTTC. Translated, it gives CASSQGSQETQYF.